One and the same sample provided the 24 T cell receptor beta chains below, sequenced in a study of T cells in narcolepsy. The table came from immunoSEQ multiplex PCR; TCRdb's copy has only in-frame clones and leaves some out. The repertoire holds 35,000 or so clones, 70% to 85% seen once, with around 1.6% in the top ten. Sequencing used CD45RA- memory CD4+ T cells from PBMCs. The source of these receptors is a human donor with narcolepsy.

CDR3 in DNA: TGTGCCAGCAGTTACGGGGGCGGCAGGGGGCGGACTGGCTACACCTTC. Its translation: CASSYGGGRGRTGYTF. This chain links TRBV6-5 with TRBJ1-2, with 8 bases aligning to TRBD1. Germline trimming cut 2 bases from V and 7 bases from J; bases unmatched to any gene: 12. Germline assignment: CDR1 MNHEY and CDR2 SVGAGI. The CDR3 extends over 16 amino acids.

The rearrangement links TRBV5-1 to TRBJ1-2; 7 bases agree with TRBD1. V trimming: 4 bases; J trimming: 6 bases; junction bases outside the gene matches: 12. The CDR3 contains 15 residues. CDR1 and CDR2 from the germline V gene are SGHRS and YFSETQ. CDR3 nucleotides: TGCGCCAGCAGCCAAGACCTAAGACAGGGCGATGGCTACACCTTC. This encodes CASSQDLRQGDGYTF.

This clone has just a few counts. This chain connects TRBV25-1 to TRBJ2-5; 11 positions agree with TRBD1. Trimming cost V 7 bases and J 4 bases; bases outside gene matches: 5. CDR1 and CDR2 from the germline V gene are MGHDK and SYGVNS. The CDR3 is 14 amino acids. The CDR3 region is CASMDRGRGETQYF. DNA for the CDR3: TGTGCCAGCATGGACAGGGGGCGAGGAGAGACCCAGTACTTC.

The rearrangement links TRBV7-6 to TRBJ2-3; 7 bases fit TRBD1. Trimming took 7 bases from V and 1 from J; bases not matched to a gene: 8. Germline V gene lookup returns CDR1 SGHVS and CDR2 FNYEAQ. This CDR3 has 15 amino acids. The CDR3 bases are TGTGCCAGCAACCGACAGGGACGGGGCACAGATACGCAGTATTTT. As protein: CASNRQGRGTDTQYF.

The chain employs TRBV29-1 and TRBJ2-3, with D maybe TRBD2 (5 bases). The CDR3 spans 12 residues. V lost 6 bases to trimming and J lost 1 base, with 8 bases between them. Per germline, CDR1 SQVTM and CDR2 ANQGSEA. The CDR3 DNA is TGCAGCGTGAGGGAGCGCACAGATACGCAGTATTTT. Its translation is CSVRERTDTQYF.

V and J are TRBV5-4 and TRBJ1-2; 10 bases are a match to TRBD1. Losses at the gene ends were 1 base for V and 6 bases for J; bases not matched to a gene: 9. CDR1 is SGHNT, CDR2 YYREEE, per germline (reference sequence). The length of the CDR3 is 16 residues. CDR3 region: CASSLKDRGSSDGYTF. CDR3 coding DNA: TGTGCCAGCAGCTTGAAGGACAGGGGGAGCTCGGATGGCTACACCTTC.

V gene TRBV5-4 combines with J gene TRBJ2-1; perhaps TRBD2 as D (6 bases). Between the trimmed V and J ends, which lost 2 bases and 4 bases, there was a span of 13 bases. The CDR3 is made up of 15 amino acids. Germline values: CDR1 SGHNT, CDR2 YYREEE (reference sequence). CDR3 sequence reads: CASSFGGAVYNEQFF. The CDR3 DNA is TGTGCCAGCAGCTTTGGCGGGGCGGTTTACAATGAGCAGTTCTTC.

The chain combines TRBV6-5 with TRBJ1-1; D not resolved. V gave up 6 bases and J gave up 0 bases, with 8 bases separating them. CDR1 MNHEY and CDR2 SVGAGI come from the germline V gene. The CDR3 runs 13 residues. In DNA, the CDR3 is TGTGCCAGCAGGACGGGGATGAACACTGAAGCTTTCTTT. It is translated as CASRTGMNTEAFF.

The V and J genes are TRBV11-3 and TRBJ1-1, with 7 bases identical to TRBD1. CDR3 length: 14 residues. J was trimmed by 1 base and V by 5 bases; bases with no gene match: 4. Germline lookup yields CDR1 SGHNT and CDR2 YENEEA. For the CDR3, the DNA is TGTGCCAGCAGCCCCCGGGACAGGAACACTGAAGCTTTCTTT. This codes for CASSPRDRNTEAFF.

The chain is built from TRBV15 and TRBJ1-2, with 7 nucleotides matching TRBD1. Germline trimming cut 0 bases from V and 4 bases from J; bases unmatched to any gene: 11. The CDR3 spans 17 residues. CDR1 is LNHNV and CDR2 is YYDKDF in the germline V gene (reference sequence). CDR3 sequence reads: CATSRDLGTGDSYGYTF. CDR3 bases: TGTGCCACCAGCAGAGATCTGGGCACAGGGGATAGCTATGGCTACACCTTC.

This clone came up a few times. J is TRBJ1-6 and V is TRBV5-1; D may be TRBD1 (5 bases). The germline V and J ends were trimmed by 7 bases and 8 bases, with 10 bases remaining between them. Germline V lookup: CDR1 SGHRS, CDR2 YFSETQ. This CDR3 comprises 12 residues. In DNA form, the CDR3 reads TGCGCCAGCGGGACGGGGGATTCACCCCTCCACTTT. This gives the protein CASGTGDSPLHF.

This rearrangement joins TRBV27 to TRBJ1-2; the match to TRBD1 covers 7 bases. This CDR3 has 13 amino acids. Per the germline V gene, CDR1 is MNHEY and CDR2 is SMNVEV (reference sequence). J was trimmed by 4 bases and V by 6 bases; bases with no gene match: 5. DNA of the CDR3: TGTGCCAGCAGGTTGCAGGGGGGCTATGGCTACACCTTC. Protein product: CASRLQGGYGYTF.

The chain has TRBV6-6 and TRBJ1-1; 8 bases line up with TRBD1. The V and J ends lost 11 bases and 7 bases, in that order; junction bases with no gene match: 6. Germline-derived CDR1 and CDR2 are MNHNY and SVGAGI (reference sequence). The CDR3 is made up of 11 amino acids. The CDR3 region has the DNA TGTGCCGGGGGACAGGCCAGTGAAGCTTTCTTT. Residues: CAGGQASEAFF.

This CDR3 reads CASSLAAGGSDTQYF. The CDR3 nucleotides read TGCGCCAGCAGCTTGGCAGCGGGGGGCAGCGATACGCAGTATTTT. The rearrangement uses TRBV5-1 and TRBJ2-3; 9 bases align to TRBD2. Germline V gene lookup returns CDR1 SGHRS and CDR2 YFSETQ. V dropped 0 bases and J dropped 6; count of bases not matched to a gene: 5. CDR3 length: 15 amino acids. The full variable domain, completed using reference TRBV5-1 and TRBJ2-3, is KAGVTQTPRYLIKTRGQQVTLSCSPISGHRSVSWYQQTPGQGLQFLFEYFSETQRNKGNFPGRFSGRQFSNSRSEMNVSTLELGDSALYLCASSLAAGGSDTQYFGPGTRLTVL.

The V and J genes are TRBV10-2 and TRBJ2-7; 7 bases align to TRBD1. With 6 bases clipped from V and 6 bases from J, the junction kept 8 bases outside the gene matches. The CDR3 is 13 residues long. The germline V gene has CDR1 WSHSY and CDR2 SAAADI. CDR3 coding DNA: TGCGCCAGCAGGCCCAACAGGGGCAGCGAGCAGTACTTC. Translating gives CASRPNRGSEQYF.

J is TRBJ2-7 and V is TRBV2, with 11 bases lining up with TRBD1. V lost 10 bases, J lost 4 bases, and 6 bases stayed unmatched. The CDR3 sequence is 13 residues long. Germline V CDR1 and CDR2: SNHLY, FYNNEI. CDR3 nucleotide sequence: TGTGCCACCAAACGGGACAGGGGGTACGAGCAGTACTTC. Translated: CATKRDRGYEQYF.

This clone showed up just a few times. The rearrangement links TRBV19 to TRBJ1-5, with no clear D. From germline, CDR1 is LNHDA and CDR2 SQIVND (reference sequence). The CDR3 has 12 residues. Trimming removed 7 bases from V and 8 bases from J, with 12 bases in between. Written as DNA, the CDR3 is TGTGCCAGTAAAAGGTTGGAGAAGCCCCAGCATTTT. It translates to CASKRLEKPQHF.

The gene calls are TRBV6-5 and TRBJ1-2, with D uncertain. CDR1 and CDR2 (germline): MNHEY, SVGAGI. The V and J ends lost 6 bases and 0 bases respectively, with 8 bases between them. This CDR3 region has 13 residues. The chain's CDR3 is CASSPATNYGYTF. The CDR3 DNA follows: TGTGCCAGCAGCCCAGCTACTAACTATGGCTACACCTTC.

The chain is built from TRBV10-1 and TRBJ2-1; D is undetermined. CDR1 and CDR2 (germline): WNHNN, SYGVQD (reference sequence). V gave up 0 bases and J gave up 12 bases, with 9 bases separating them. CDR3 length: 12 residues. CDR3 loop: CASSESSTRQFF. As DNA, the CDR3 is TGCGCCAGCAGTGAGTCAAGCACGCGGCAGTTCTTC.

CDR3 protein: CASSSTGNQPQHF. In DNA form, the CDR3 reads TGTGCCAGCAGTTCCACAGGGAATCAGCCCCAGCATTTT. The rearrangement joins TRBV6-6 to TRBJ1-5; tentatively, D is TRBD1 (6 bases). The CDR3 consists of 13 residues. Trimming took 4 bases from V and 4 from J, leaving 8 bases between them. Per the germline V gene, CDR1 is MNHNY and CDR2 is SVGAGI (reference sequence).

The chain carries TRBV5-4 and TRBJ1-2; TRBD1 might be the D (5 bases). CDR1 SGHNT and CDR2 YYREEE come from the germline V gene (reference sequence). Trimming pared 3 bases from V and 3 bases from J, leaving 24 bases between. This CDR3 comprises 18 residues. CDR3 in DNA: TGTGCCAGCAGCTCCCCTCGGGGCGCGGAAGACTCTCACTATGGCTACACCTTC. The encoded protein is CASSSPRGAEDSHYGYTF.

This chain connects TRBV19 to TRBJ2-2, with D possibly matching TRBD1 (6 bases). The CDR3 has 16 amino acids. Trimming took off 3 bases at V and 4 bases at J, with 15 bases between the two ends. Germline loops: CDR1 LNHDA, CDR2 SQIVND (reference sequence). The CDR3: CASSMNTGTSTGELFF. For the CDR3, the DNA is TGTGCCAGTAGTATGAACACCGGGACATCCACCGGGGAGCTGTTTTTT.

The V call is TRBV11-2, the J call TRBJ2-1; 7 bases are shared with TRBD2. V gave up 2 bases and J gave up 0 bases; unmatched junction bases: 1. The CDR3 runs to 15 residues. Germline assignment: CDR1 SGHAT and CDR2 FQNNGV. The CDR3 nucleotides are TGTGCCAGCAGCTTAACGGGGGGCTCCTACAATGAGCAGTTCTTC. Translated, it gives CASSLTGGSYNEQFF.

This chain connects TRBV30 to TRBJ2-7; 9 bases match TRBD1. CDR3 length: 14 amino acids. CDR1 is GTSNPN, CDR2 SVGIG, per germline (reference sequence). The junction had 5 bases not matched to a gene; V was cut back by 5 bases and J by 0 bases. The CDR3: CAWRWDRASYEQYF. DNA of the CDR3: TGTGCCTGGCGATGGGACAGGGCCTCCTACGAGCAGTACTTC.